These 5 T cell receptor beta chains originate from one sample sequenced in a study of shared clonotypes between healthy human individuals. Profiled with immunoSEQ multiplex PCR; TCRdb holds only in-frame clones, not every one. The sample contains 700,000 or so clones, around 72% of which appear only once. The material sequenced was memory CD4+ T cells sorted from blood. Subset specified: CD45RA-negative fraction. The receptors were gathered from a woman in her thirties in good health.

The rearrangement joins TRBV2 to TRBJ2-5; D is unclear. V was pared by 7 bases and J by 4 bases, with 10 bases between. CDR3 length equals 12 residues. The germline V gene encodes CDR1 SNHLY and CDR2 FYNNEI. This CDR3 reads CASMELLETQYF. The CDR3 DNA reads as TGTGCCAGCATGGAGTTACTAGAGACCCAGTACTTC.

This clone has just one count. This sequence joins TRBV5-1 and TRBJ2-5, with 10 bases fitting TRBD1. The CDR3 extends over 16 amino acids. J gave up 5 bases and V 1 base, and 8 bases lay outside the gene matches. CDR1 and CDR2 from the germline V gene are SGHRS and YFSETQ. CDR3 amino acids: CASSLRMGTGAETQYF. The CDR3, as DNA: TGCGCCAGCAGCTTGAGAATGGGGACAGGGGCCGAGACCCAGTACTTC.

The V and J genes are TRBV2 and TRBJ2-7, with TRBD1 matching over 8 bases. Germline-derived CDR1 and CDR2 are SNHLY and FYNNEI. With V trimmed by 8 bases and J by 0 bases, 9 bases remained unmatched. The CDR3 runs 15 residues. CDR3 protein: CASERGQGGSYEQYF. Here the CDR3 DNA reads TGTGCCAGCGAAAGAGGACAGGGAGGCTCCTACGAGCAGTACTTC.

The rearrangement links TRBV18 to TRBJ2-7; TRBD2 matches 9 bases. Trimming at V came to 3 bases and at J to 1 base, leaving 10 bases not matched to a gene. Per germline, CDR1 KGHSH and CDR2 LQKENI. This CDR3 has 17 residues. The CDR3 DNA follows: TGTGCCAGCTCACCGCCGGCTAGCGGGACGTCTTCCTACGAGCAGTACTTC. Its protein is CASSPPASGTSSYEQYF. The full variable domain, rest sourced from reference TRBV18 and TRBJ2-7, is NAGVMQNPRHLVRRRGQEARLRCSPMKGHSHVYWYRQLPEEGLKFMVYLQKENIIDESGMPKERFSAEFPKEGPSILRIQQVVRGDSAAYFCASSPPASGTSSYEQYFGPGTRLTVT.

This clone was detected only once. The rearrangement joins TRBV28 to TRBJ2-7; 9 bases agree with TRBD1. Germline CDR1 reads MDHEN; CDR2 reads SYDVKM. The CDR3 has 15 amino acids. Unmatched junction bases numbered 10, after V lost 8 bases and J lost 2 bases. CDR3 amino acids: CASSGQGTPTYEQYF. CDR3 bases: TGTGCCAGCTCTGGACAGGGGACGCCAACCTACGAGCAGTACTTC.